The present entry profiles one T cell receptor beta chain with its context. The specificity of this receptor is unknown. Per-base qualities were not stored, and no clone one base away is much larger. For sequencing of the TCRbeta CDR3 region, genomic DNA was extracted from the sorted cells. The immunoSEQ Assay was used for sequencing of TCRbeta CDR3 regions. TCRdb obtained this table from immuneACCESS and retained in-frame rearrangements with V and J assigned. These tables miss some clones; where compared with another copy, unresolved V genes account for less than half of the shortfall, and the remainder is unexplained. This sample is represented by about 33,000 clones; roughly 80% of them were singletons. The ten largest clones add up to 20% to 25% of the sample. Per the germline V gene, ENHRY is the CDR1 and SYGVKD is the CDR2. The germline ends are 18 bases apart after V is trimmed by 8 bases and J by 1 base. The CDR3 runs 16 residues from the cysteine to the phenylalanine. CDR3 DNA only is kept here, 48 bases in frame from base 1.

Patients with a history of autoimmune disease or receiving systemic immunosuppression were excluded from the trial. In every dose cohort, peripheral blood was drawn for TCR sequencing at baseline, cycle 4 day 1, and cycle 7 day 1. Samples came from an open-label, multicenter, first-in-human phase I dose-escalation trial of ivuxolimab. Adults with locally advanced or metastatic melanoma, renal cell carcinoma, hepatocellular carcinoma or head and neck squamous cell carcinoma were enrolled in the trial. CD4+ and CD8+ T cells were sorted separately from peripheral blood before TCR sequencing. This specimen belongs to a study of OX40 agonist ivuxolimab in advanced cancers. For the study in its entirety: The costimulatory receptor OX40 (CD134) was targeted by ivuxolimab, a fully human IgG2 agonistic monoclonal antibody. Intravenous ivuxolimab was administered to patients every 2 weeks at six dose levels: 0.01, 0.1, 0.3, 1.5, 3 and 10 mg/kg. Of the roughly 54 patients in dose escalation, 19 had hepatocellular carcinoma, around 15 had melanoma, 9 had renal cell carcinoma and 9 had head and neck cancer. The dose-escalation cohort was roughly 83% male with a mean age of about 54 years, ranging from about 23 to 85. Prior anti-PD-1, anti-PD-L1 or anti-CTLA-4 therapy was permitted, and about two fifths of dose-escalation patients had received checkpoint inhibitors. Partial responses were achieved by three dose-escalation patients, of whom one had hepatocellular carcinoma and two had cutaneous melanoma. Peripheral TCRbeta sequencing aimed to test whether ivuxolimab altered TCR sequence diversity and caused clonal T-cell expansion. The paper covers the monotherapy dose-escalation part of the phase I ivuxolimab trial, which included N ≈ 57 patients.

Results and caveats for the whole study, not just this receptor: In the 0.1-3.0 mg/kg groups, partial responders had among the lowest normalized peripheral clonal expansion, particularly in CD8+ T cells. The antigen specificity of the peripheral T cells that underwent clonal expansion was not determined. After ivuxolimab, expanded clones were on average more numerous among CD8+ T cells than among CD4+ T cells. Low levels of normalized T-cell clonal expansion were also seen in some patients who did not respond. At doses of 0.1 to 3.0 mg/kg, clonal expansion of both CD4+ and CD8+ T cells in blood was seen between baseline and week 6.

Material: CD4+ or CD8+ T cells sorted from blood, obtained in a trial of the OX40 agonist ivuxolimab. The chain links TRBV10-3 with TRBJ2-1, with TRBD1 as a weak D call on 6 bases. The TCR originated in an adult with an advanced solid tumor such as melanoma, head and neck, liver or kidney cancer. The CDR3 has the sequence CAIDRWGPGSYNEQFF. DNA sequence: TGTGCCATCGACAGGTGGGGGCCTGGGTCCTACAATGAGCAGTTCTTC.